This entry is about one T cell receptor beta chain. The PCR used 60 Vbeta and 13 Jbeta primers. TCRdb keeps only in-frame clones here, not all; method: immunoSEQ multiplex PCR. The sample shows about 160,000 clones, roughly 76% of them seen only once. The CDR3 extends over 10 amino acids. V lost 9 bases to trimming and J lost 7 bases, with 9 bases between them. Germline CDR1 and CDR2: MNHNS and SASEGT. The sample originates from a study of cytomegalovirus exposure and HLA in healthy donors. The genes are TRBV6-1 and TRBJ1-1; D is unclear. The source is a woman aged 50 to 65 in good health and CMV-seronegative. Sequencing input: PBMCs. The CDR3: CASSNLEAFF. In DNA form, the CDR3 reads TGTGCCAGTAGCAACCTTGAAGCTTTCTTT.